These 21 T cell receptor beta chains were all obtained from the same sample, sequenced in a study of regulatory T cells in long-lasting Graves disease. The time point was: persistent/refractory GD, antithyroid drugs over 5 years with positive TRAb. TCR sequences were obtained from RNA taken from PBMCs. The TCR beta library used iRepertoire HTBI primers with Arm-PCR amplification of CDR3. A single record per CDR3 protein comes from TCRdb applying MiXCR to the multiplex PCR reads. The repertoire has about 470,000 distinct CDR3 sequences, about 22% of them found once; the top ten carry 7.1%. The sample was peripheral blood mononuclear cells (PBMCs), taken when the disease was refractory, from a patient treated with antithyroid drugs. These receptors originate from a female donor with Graves disease.

The gene calls are TRBV27 and TRBJ1-2; TRBD1 is a possible D gene (5 bases). In germline, CDR1 is MNHEY, CDR2 SMNVEV (reference sequence). V lost 1 base and J lost 8, with 11 bases in between. The CDR3 has 13 amino acids. The CDR3 DNA reads as TGTGCCAGCAGTTTATTGGGGGTTGGAGGCTACACCTTC. Translated: CASSLLGVGGYTF.

In its sample, this clonotype was seen many times. V usage is TRBV19 and J usage is TRBJ1-5, with 9 nucleotides matching TRBD1. From germline, CDR1 is LNHDA and CDR2 SQIVND (reference sequence). The CDR3 has 15 residues. Trimming took 1 base from V and 3 from J; bases not matched to a gene: 1. The CDR3 DNA is TGTGCCAGTAGTATAGGGGACAGGGACAATCAGCCCCAGCATTTT. Translating gives CASSIGDRDNQPQHF.

In its sample, this clonotype was seen a few times. The CDR3 is CASSQFDGTFQETQYF. The CDR3 DNA follows: TGTGCCAGCAGCCAGTTTGACGGGACTTTCCAAGAGACCCAGTACTTC. The J gene is TRBJ2-5, the V gene TRBV14, with D maybe TRBD2 (6 bases). The CDR3 consists of 16 residues. The V end lost 3 bases, the J end lost 1 base, and 15 bases lay between the germline ends. Germline-derived CDR1 and CDR2 are SGHDN and FVKESK. Full variable domain (rest looked up from reference TRBV14 and TRBJ2-5): EAGVTQFPSHSVIEKGQTVTLRCDPISGHDNLYWYRRVMGKEIKFLLHFVKESKQDESGMPNNRFLAERTGGTYSTLKVQPAELEDSGVYFCASSQFDGTFQETQYFGPGTRLLVL.

The chain uses TRBV12-3 or TRBV12-4 and TRBJ1-5, with D possibly TRBD1 on 6 matching bases. V was pared by 7 bases and J by 8 bases, with 18 bases between. The CDR3 has 14 amino acids. CDR3 nucleotides: TGTGCCAGCAACCTACAAGGGGGATCCGAGCCCCAGCATTTT. This sequence encodes CASNLQGGSEPQHF.

This clonotype was found a few times. The V call is TRBV3-1, the J call TRBJ1-1; maybe TRBD1 (5 bases). The CDR3 length is 13 residues. Germline V gene lookup returns CDR1 LGHDT and CDR2 YNNKEL (reference sequence). V was shortened by 2 bases and J by 8 bases, with 12 bases between the two germline ends. The CDR3: CASSQRSGVEAFF. Here the CDR3 DNA reads TGTGCCAGCAGCCAACGCTCGGGGGTCGAAGCTTTCTTT.

As to this clonotype: Just one base apart from a much larger clone, this may be a read error. The chain combines TRBV19 with TRBJ2-7, with TRBD1 matching 8 bases. V was clipped by 8 bases and J by 3 bases; unmatched bases: 9. The CDR3 spans 14 residues. Germline lookup yields CDR1 LNHDA and CDR2 SQIVND (reference sequence). The CDR3 protein is CASGFGTGYYEQYF. The CDR3 DNA sequence: TGTGCCAGTGGTTTTGGGACAGGTTACTACGAGCAGTACTTC.

This clonotype was seen at least ten times. The rearrangement joins TRBV2 to TRBJ2-7, with unresolved D. The CDR3 is made up of 12 amino acids. The ends were cut back, 1 base at V and 2 bases at J, with 3 bases in the middle. Germline values: CDR1 SNHLY, CDR2 FYNNEI. The CDR3 DNA reads TGTGCCAGCAGTGAAGATGCCTACGAGCAGTACTTC. Protein: CASSEDAYEQYF.

In its sample, this clonotype was seen many times. The chain carries TRBV7-2 and TRBJ2-7, with D perhaps being TRBD1 or TRBD2 (5 bases each). The V end lost 4 bases, the J end lost 1 base, and 14 bases lay between the germline ends. This CDR3 is 15 amino acids long. Germline lookup yields CDR1 SGHTA and CDR2 FQGNSA. The CDR3 reads CASSSAGTVSYEQYF. CDR3 DNA: TGTGCCAGCAGCTCCGCCGGGACGGTTTCCTACGAGCAGTACTTC.

The J gene is TRBJ2-1, the V gene TRBV5-4; D unresolved. Trimming pared 4 bases from V and 5 bases from J, leaving 10 bases between. CDR1 and CDR2 from the germline V gene are SGHNT and YYREEE (reference sequence). The CDR3 spans 13 residues. CDR3 protein: CASSRAFDNEQFF. CDR3 sequence (DNA): TGTGCCAGCAGCCGGGCGTTCGACAATGAGCAGTTCTTC.

This clonotype was recorded a few times. The rearrangement uses TRBV28 and TRBJ1-4; D remains unclear. Germline V lookup: CDR1 MDHEN, CDR2 SYDVKM. This CDR3 is built from 14 residues. The V end lost 6 bases, the J end lost 7 bases, and 15 bases lay between the germline ends. Here the CDR3 DNA reads TGTGCCAGCAGCTCCTTGGACGGAAGTGAAAAACTGTTTTTT. Its translation is CASSSLDGSEKLFF.

This clonotype was recorded many times. The rearrangement joins TRBV6-1 to TRBJ2-5, with D possibly being TRBD2 (5 bases). The CDR3 consists of 15 residues. V was clipped by 5 bases and J by 3 bases, with 16 bases between them. From germline, CDR1 is MNHNS and CDR2 SASEGT. The CDR3 DNA reads as TGTGCCAGCAGTAAGGACCGCCACGGGGAAGAGACCCAGTACTTC. It specifies CASSKDRHGEETQYF.

This clonotype was counted only a few times. The chain is built from TRBV29-1 and TRBJ2-1; 7 nucleotides agree with TRBD1. Germline-derived CDR1 and CDR2 are SQVTM and ANQGSEA. The V and J ends lost 0 bases and 4 bases, in that order; junction bases with no gene match: 3. The CDR3 sequence is 14 residues long. This chain's CDR3 is CSVEDPDRYNEQFF. DNA for the CDR3: TGCAGCGTTGAAGATCCGGACAGGTACAATGAGCAGTTCTTC.

Worth noting for this clonotype: With a much larger clone just one base away, this may be a read error. This chain links TRBV7-9 with TRBJ1-1; 7 nucleotides match TRBD1. CDR3 length: 14 amino acids. J was trimmed by 1 base and V by 6 bases; bases with no gene match: 5. Germline V gene data show CDR1 as SEHNR and CDR2 as FQNEAQ (reference sequence). CDR3 in amino acids: CASRSGTENTEAFF. Written as DNA, the CDR3 is TGTGCCAGCAGGTCCGGGACAGAGAACACTGAAGCTTTCTTT. The full variable domain, its missing parts supplied by reference TRBV7-9 and TRBJ1-1, is DTGVSQNPRHKITKRGQNVTFRCDPISEHNRLYWYRQTLGQGPEFLTYFQNEAQLEKSRLLSDRFSAERPKGSFSTLEIQRTEQGDSAMYLCASRSGTENTEAFFGQGTRLTVV.

This clonotype was counted between two and nine times. The chain couples TRBV19 to TRBJ1-5; no clear D gene. Trimming took off 3 bases at V and 0 bases at J, with 12 bases between the two ends. The germline gives CDR1 LNHDA, CDR2 SQIVND (reference sequence). This CDR3 comprises 16 residues. For the CDR3, the DNA is TGTGCCAGTAGTATCGCCGACATGTATAGCAATCAGCCCCAGCATTTT. Protein sequence: CASSIADMYSNQPQHF.

This clonotype was seen repeatedly, ten times or more. The V gene is TRBV6-1, the J gene TRBJ2-7; TRBD1 matches at 9 bases. Germline lookup yields CDR1 MNHNS and CDR2 SASEGT. The CDR3 is 14 amino acids. The V and J ends lost 8 bases and 4 bases, in that order; junction bases with no gene match: 9. CDR3 sequence (DNA): TGTGCCAGCCTTCATTCGGACAGGGGATACGAGCAGTACTTC. Translated: CASLHSDRGYEQYF.

This chain links TRBV7-9 with TRBJ1-1; TRBD1 might be the D (6 bases). Germline V gene data show CDR1 as SEHNR and CDR2 as FQNEAQ (reference sequence). With 7 bases removed from V and 1 base from J, the gap between germline ends came to 13 bases. This CDR3 spans 14 amino acids. In nucleotides, the CDR3 is TGTGCCAGCAACTCCATAGGGGGGAACACTGAAGCTTTCTTT. It is translated as CASNSIGGNTEAFF.

This clonotype showed up just a few times. This rearrangement joins TRBV14 to TRBJ1-3, with TRBD1 matching 7 bases. The ends lost 0 bases at V and 4 bases at J; junction bases unmatched: 9. This CDR3 region has 17 residues. Germline loops: CDR1 SGHDN, CDR2 FVKESK. Written as DNA, the CDR3 is TGTGCCAGCAGCCAAGATCGTGTGGACAGGCAAGGAAACACCATATATTTT. Encoded protein: CASSQDRVDRQGNTIYF.

Only a few counts were recorded for this clonotype. The chain carries TRBV12-3 or TRBV12-4 and TRBJ2-7; 9 positions agree with TRBD1. The CDR3 sequence is 16 residues long. The junction had 6 bases not matched to a gene; V was cut back by 1 base and J by 2 bases. CDR3 sequence: CASSLGVGQGTYEQYF. CDR3 nucleotide sequence: TGTGCCAGCAGTTTAGGGGTTGGACAGGGGACCTACGAGCAGTACTTC.

Only a few counts were recorded for this clonotype. The chain couples TRBV7-8 to TRBJ2-7; 8 positions agree with TRBD2. CDR1 and CDR2 (germline): SGHVS, FQNEAQ. The V segment lost 5 bases and the J segment 4 bases; nucleotides outside the gene matches: 7. The CDR3 covers 14 residues. CDR3 sequence reads: CASSPGGAPYEQYF. The DNA of the CDR3 is TGTGCCAGCAGCCCCGGGGGGGCCCCGTACGAGCAGTACTTC.

This clonotype was observed many times. The gene calls are TRBV20-1 and TRBJ1-4; D unclear. This CDR3 is 15 amino acids long. Germline V gene data show CDR1 as DFQATT and CDR2 as SNEGSKA (reference sequence). V dropped 5 bases and J dropped 2 bases, with 15 bases sitting between them. CDR3 in DNA: TGCAGTGCTCCGCGAGCCGGGGAGACTAATGAAAAACTGTTTTTT. The encoded protein is CSAPRAGETNEKLFF.

This sequence joins TRBV10-3 and TRBJ1-1; unclear D gene. Germline loops: CDR1 ENHRY, CDR2 SYGVKD. The CDR3 loop spans 16 amino acids. V shed 4 bases and J shed 1 base, with 16 bases lying between them. The CDR3 bases are TGTGCCATCAGTGGAGTGCAGTCTGTCGAGAACACTGAAGCTTTCTTT. It yields the protein CAISGVQSVENTEAFF.